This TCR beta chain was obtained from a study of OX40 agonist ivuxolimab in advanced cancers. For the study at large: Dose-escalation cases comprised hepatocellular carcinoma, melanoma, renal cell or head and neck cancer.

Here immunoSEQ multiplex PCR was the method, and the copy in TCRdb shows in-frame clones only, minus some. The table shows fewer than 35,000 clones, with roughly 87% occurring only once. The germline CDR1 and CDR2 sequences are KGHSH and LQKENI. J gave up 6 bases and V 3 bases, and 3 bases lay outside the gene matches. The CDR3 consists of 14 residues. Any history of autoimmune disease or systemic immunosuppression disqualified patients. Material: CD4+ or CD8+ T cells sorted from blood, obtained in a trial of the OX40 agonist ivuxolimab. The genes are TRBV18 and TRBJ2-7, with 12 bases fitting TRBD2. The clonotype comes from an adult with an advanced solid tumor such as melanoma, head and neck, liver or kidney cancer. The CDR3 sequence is CASSPTSGSSEQYF. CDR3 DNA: TGTGCCAGCTCACCGACTAGCGGGAGTTCCGAGCAGTACTTC. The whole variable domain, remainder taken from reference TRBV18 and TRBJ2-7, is NAGVMQNPRHLVRRRGQEARLRCSPMKGHSHVYWYRQLPEEGLKFMVYLQKENIIDESGMPKERFSAEFPKEGPSILRIQQVVRGDSAAYFCASSPTSGSSEQYFGPGTRLTVT.